This T cell receptor (beta chain) was obtained from a study of cytomegalovirus exposure and HLA in healthy donors. The CDR3 is made up of 14 amino acids. V lost 4 bases and J lost 4; bases outside the gene matches: 3. CDR1 and CDR2 (germline): GTSNPN, SVGIG (reference sequence). PCR primers comprised 60 Vbeta and 13 Jbeta primers. Only in-frame clones appear in the TCRdb table, and some are missing; sequencing was by immunoSEQ multiplex PCR. The table includes around 200,000 clones, around 83% detected once. The chain is built from TRBV30 and TRBJ2-2, with TRBD1 matching 10 bases. The sample taken for sequencing was PBMCs. This clonotype originated in a woman in her 40s in good health and CMV-seronegative. The CDR3 bases are TGTGCCTGGACCCGGGACAGGGGCACCGGGGAGCTGTTTTTT. Its translation: CAWTRDRGTGELFF.